Listed here are 21 T cell receptor beta chains from one sample, sequenced in a study of cytomegalovirus exposure and HLA in healthy donors. It was with 60 Vbeta and 13 Jbeta primers that the PCR ran. Sequenced by immunoSEQ multiplex PCR; TCRdb stores in-frame clones only, minus some. The sample lists 150,000 to 170,000 clones; under 85% were seen once. The sample consisted of PBMCs. The receptors stem from a man younger than 35 in good health and CMV-seronegative.

The rearrangement links TRBV13 to TRBJ2-4; 7 bases align to TRBD1. V lost 5 bases and J lost 1; bases outside the gene matches: 8. CDR1 PRHDT and CDR2 FYEKMQ come from the germline V gene (reference sequence). The length of the CDR3 is 16 residues. Here the CDR3 reads CASSMNQGVAKNIQYF. The CDR3, as DNA: TGTGCCAGCAGCATGAATCAGGGGGTCGCCAAAAACATTCAGTACTTC.

The chain links TRBV6-6 to TRBJ1-5, with D tentatively TRBD1 (5 bases). The CDR3 contains 11 residues. CDR1 is MNHNY and CDR2 is SVGAGI in the germline V gene (reference sequence). Deletions cut 11 bases from V and 6 bases from J, with 11 bases between. CDR3 sequence reads: CASQGTQPQHF. CDR3 nucleotides: TGTGCCTCGCAGGGTACTCAGCCCCAGCATTTT.

V and J are TRBV6-1 and TRBJ1-5, with D possibly being TRBD1 (6 bases). Germline V gives CDR1 MNHNS, CDR2 SASEGT. CDR3 length: 15 residues. V lost 3 bases and J lost 2, with 11 bases in between. This CDR3 reads CASSDVQGRNQPQHF. Here the CDR3 DNA reads TGTGCCAGCAGTGATGTACAGGGACGCAATCAGCCCCAGCATTTT.

This chain connects TRBV7-2 to TRBJ2-2, with D uncertain. V lost 5 bases and J 7 bases, leaving 8 bases between the germline ends. The CDR3 extends over 12 amino acids. Per germline, CDR1 SGHTA and CDR2 FQGNSA. The CDR3 region is CASSPESGELFF. In DNA form, the CDR3 reads TGTGCCAGCAGCCCTGAGAGCGGGGAGCTGTTTTTT.

This rearrangement joins TRBV7-2 to TRBJ2-5; TRBD2 matches 10 bases. The CDR3 covers 15 residues. The V gene's germline CDR1 is SGHTA and CDR2 FQGNSA. The V gene end was trimmed by 0 bases and the J gene end by 5 bases; junction bases not matched to a gene: 3. CDR3 loop: CASSLAASGGETQYF. Written as DNA, the CDR3 is TGTGCCAGCAGCTTAGCGGCTAGCGGGGGTGAGACCCAGTACTTC.

The chain employs TRBV6-1 and TRBJ1-4; maybe TRBD1 (6 bases). The CDR3 is made up of 15 amino acids. Trimming shortened V by 8 bases and J by 4 bases, and 17 bases separated the two germline ends. Germline loops: CDR1 MNHNS, CDR2 SASEGT. This CDR3 reads CASRRTGRSNEKLFF. The CDR3 DNA reads as TGTGCCAGCCGCCGCACAGGGAGAAGTAATGAAAAACTGTTTTTT.

The gene calls are TRBV12-5 and TRBJ2-2; D might be TRBD2 (6 bases). This CDR3 is 15 amino acids long. V was shortened by 6 bases and J by 6 bases, with 17 bases between the two germline ends. Germline V gene lookup returns CDR1 LGHNT and CDR2 FRNRAP. The CDR3 DNA reads TGTGCTAGTGGCCTAAGCCGTGGCGGGGCCGGGGAGCTGTTTTTT. Amino acid sequence: CASGLSRGGAGELFF.

To note about this clone: This sample also contains other DNA sequences that code for the same CDR3. This chain connects TRBV2 to TRBJ2-7; no clear D. V lost 4 bases and J lost 2, with 6 bases in between. There are 12 residues in the CDR3. CDR1 is SNHLY, CDR2 FYNNEI, per germline. The CDR3: CASSGPTYEQYF. The CDR3 nucleotides are TGTGCCAGCAGTGGCCCTACCTACGAGCAGTACTTC.

This chain connects TRBV9 to TRBJ2-1, with a weak D call TRBD2 (7 bases). Germline lookup yields CDR1 SGDLS and CDR2 YYNGEE. This CDR3 has 12 residues. Trimming pared 7 bases from V and 9 bases from J, leaving 14 bases between. The CDR3 nucleotides read TGTGCCAGCGGGGGGGCGTTAGCTGAGCAGTTCTTC. Translation: CASGGALAEQFF.

The V gene is TRBV4-1, the J gene TRBJ1-5; no clear D gene. Trimming took 3 bases from V and 9 from J, leaving 6 bases between them. Germline loops: CDR1 MGHRA, CDR2 YSYEKL. The CDR3 contains 11 residues. The CDR3 DNA is TGCGCCAGCAGCCAGGGAGGGCCCCAGCATTTT. Protein product: CASSQGGPQHF.

The chain joins TRBV5-4 to TRBJ2-3; TRBD2 matches at 11 bases. Trimming took 4 bases from V and 5 from J; bases not matched to a gene: 6. The CDR3 loop spans 15 amino acids. Per the germline V gene, CDR1 is SGHNT and CDR2 is YYREEE (reference sequence). The CDR3 reads CASSLTSGEGDTQYF. DNA of the CDR3: TGTGCCAGCAGCCTGACTAGCGGGGAGGGAGATACGCAGTATTTT. The full variable domain, completed using reference TRBV5-4 and TRBJ2-3, is ETGVTQSPTHLIKTRGQQVTLRCSSQSGHNTVSWYQQALGQGPQFIFQYYREEENGRGNFPPRFSGLQFPNYSSELNVNALELDDSALYLCASSLTSGEGDTQYFGPGTRLTVL.

V is TRBV7-2 and J is TRBJ2-1; 9 nucleotides line up with TRBD2. The germline V gene has CDR1 SGHTA and CDR2 FQGNSA. This CDR3 is built from 16 residues. Trimming cost V 3 bases and J 7 bases; bases outside gene matches: 10. This chain's CDR3 is CASSFRPAGGRNEQFF. CDR3 nucleotide sequence: TGTGCCAGCAGCTTCCGGCCAGCGGGGGGTAGGAATGAGCAGTTCTTC.

This sequence joins TRBV5-4 and TRBJ2-7; D remains ambiguous. Germline loops: CDR1 SGHNT, CDR2 YYREEE (reference sequence). The V and J ends lost 4 bases and 3 bases respectively, with 5 bases between them. This CDR3 spans 11 amino acids. The CDR3: CASSQNYEQYF. In nucleotides, the CDR3 is TGTGCCAGCAGCCAAAACTACGAGCAGTACTTC.

This chain joins TRBV6-1 and TRBJ1-2, with D possibly matching TRBD1 (5 bases). The CDR3 length is 18 residues. V lost 3 bases to trimming and J lost 4 bases, with 24 bases between them. Per germline, CDR1 MNHNS and CDR2 SASEGT. CDR3 sequence reads: CASSDEASVVGAPYGYTF. CDR3 nucleotides: TGTGCCAGCAGTGATGAAGCGTCCGTAGTTGGGGCTCCCTATGGCTACACCTTC.

The rearrangement uses TRBV6-5 and TRBJ1-5, with D unclear. This CDR3 is built from 15 residues. Trimming cost V 2 bases and J 0 bases, with 8 bases left between them. Germline V CDR1 and CDR2: MNHEY, SVGAGI. The chain's CDR3 is CASSYNAVSNQPQHF. The CDR3 coding sequence is TGTGCCAGCAGTTACAACGCAGTTAGCAATCAGCCCCAGCATTTT.

The chain carries TRBV5-4 and TRBJ2-7; weak D call: TRBD1 (6 bases). The CDR3 is 15 amino acids. Looked up from germline, CDR1 is SGHNT and CDR2 is YYREEE (reference sequence). V lost 1 base and J 0 bases, leaving 11 bases between the germline ends. The CDR3 loop is CASSLSTGSSYEQYF. As DNA, the CDR3 is TGTGCCAGCAGCTTGTCTACAGGGAGCTCCTACGAGCAGTACTTC.

Note on this clone: A junction boundary mismatches the germline segment, possibly from a read error. The chain combines TRBV11-3 with TRBJ2-6, with D perhaps TRBD2 (6 bases). The CDR3 spans 17 residues. The germline CDR1 and CDR2 sequences are SGHNT and YENEEA. The DNA of the CDR3 is TGTGCCAGCAGCTTGTCGGGGGAGGTAACTGGGGCCAACGGCCTGACTTTC. This encodes CASSLSGEVTGANGLTF.

The V call is TRBV7-9, the J call TRBJ1-1; D is unresolved. Per germline, CDR1 SEHNR and CDR2 FQNEAQ (reference sequence). CDR3 size: 10 residues. V was clipped by 8 bases and J by 3 bases, with 4 bases between them. This chain's CDR3 is CASSHTEAFF. The CDR3 DNA sequence: TGTGCCAGCTCTCACACTGAAGCTTTCTTT.

The chain is built from TRBV7-9 and TRBJ2-2; no clear D gene. Germline V CDR1 and CDR2: SEHNR, FQNEAQ (reference sequence). The V gene lost 4 bases and the J gene lost 2 bases, with 8 bases spanning the gap. The CDR3 runs to 14 residues. The CDR3 loop reads CASSSRQNTGELFF. CDR3 DNA: TGTGCCAGCAGCTCCAGACAAAACACCGGGGAGCTGTTTTTT.

The chain is built from TRBV5-4 and TRBJ2-7; D unresolved. Trimming stripped 8 bases from V and 1 base from J, with 16 bases between. In germline, CDR1 is SGHNT, CDR2 YYREEE (reference sequence). The CDR3 loop spans 14 amino acids. Written as DNA, the CDR3 is TGTGCCAGTCAGACCACAGTCGGATCCTACGAGCAGTACGTC. Translation: CASQTTVGSYEQYV.

The chain has TRBV11-2 and TRBJ2-6, with 7 bases aligning to TRBD1. Trimming at V came to 3 bases and at J to 0 bases, leaving 5 bases not matched to a gene. Germline V gives CDR1 SGHAT, CDR2 FQNNGV. CDR3 length equals 17 residues. The CDR3 DNA sequence: TGTGCCAGCAGCTTGAGGACAGGTTTCTCTGGGGCCAACGTCCTGACTTTC. It codes for CASSLRTGFSGANVLTF.